This entry concerns a single TCR beta chain. The data originate from a study of technical replicates of blood from several donors. Germline CDR1 is SNHLY and CDR2 is FYNNEI. V was clipped by 4 bases and J by 6 bases, with 13 bases between them. The length of the CDR3 is 13 residues. The assay was immunoSEQ multiplex PCR, and TCRdb's table has in-frame clones only and misses some. The top ten hold more than 4.5% of the sample, which has tens of thousands of clones, 80% to 90% seen once. The TCR comes from a human donor in good health. Some clones in this sample may be carry-over from other donors' samples. Sequencing input: PBMCs. The chain recombines TRBV2 with TRBJ2-7; a weak D match, TRBD1 (6 bases). CDR3 in amino acids: CASSAQGIGEQYF. CDR3 DNA: TGTGCCAGCAGTGCTCAGGGGATTGGCGAGCAGTACTTC.